These 23 T cell receptor beta chains originate from one sample sequenced in a study of blood T cell repertoires in COVID-19. This table comes from immunoSEQ multiplex PCR, and its TCRdb copy is limited to in-frame clones, with some not included. The table shows 130,000 to 150,000 clones, with around 87% occurring only once. Sequenced: peripheral blood. These TCRs come from a man aged 50-59 years who had recovered from COVID-19.

As regards this clone: An end of the junction differs from the germline gene, which may be a read error. The chain combines TRBV12-3 or TRBV12-4 with TRBJ1-2, with D tentatively TRBD1 (6 bases). The length of the CDR3 is 12 residues. The CDR3 region has the DNA TGTGCCAGCAGTTCGACAGGCGCAGATAAAGGTTTC. Amino acids: CASSSTGADKGF.

The V and J genes are TRBV7-9 and TRBJ1-4; no definite D call. The CDR3 is 13 residues long. Germline values: CDR1 SEHNR, CDR2 FQNEAQ (reference sequence). V lost 4 bases and J lost 7, with 10 bases in between. The CDR3 nucleotides are TGTGCCAGCAGCTCGCCTGAGGTTGAAAAACTGTTTTTT. Protein sequence: CASSSPEVEKLFF.

This clone was seen a single time. This chain joins TRBV11-2 and TRBJ1-2; the D is unclear. With 3 bases removed from V and 2 bases from J, the gap between germline ends came to 7 bases. Germline V gene lookup returns CDR1 SGHAT and CDR2 FQNNGV. This CDR3 has 13 residues. CDR3 residues: CASSFVRNYGYTF. CDR3 DNA: TGTGCCAGCAGCTTCGTCCGGAACTATGGCTACACCTTC.

This chain joins TRBV7-2 and TRBJ2-5; D not resolved. The V gene lost 1 base and the J gene lost 1 base, with 7 bases spanning the gap. Germline assignment: CDR1 SGHTA and CDR2 FQGNSA. The length of the CDR3 is 14 residues. CDR3 nucleotides: TGTGCCAGCAGCTTAGAACTTACCCAAGAGACCCAGTACTTC. As protein: CASSLELTQETQYF.

The rearrangement joins TRBV2 to TRBJ1-2, with 7 bases identical to TRBD1. The junction had 7 bases not matched to a gene; V was cut back by 2 bases and J by 4 bases. CDR1 and CDR2 (germline): SNHLY, FYNNEI. The CDR3 has 15 amino acids. The CDR3: CASSERRQGGYGYTF. As DNA, the CDR3 is TGTGCCAGCAGTGAAAGGAGACAGGGCGGCTATGGCTACACCTTC. The variable domain in full, with the rest retrieved from reference TRBV2 and TRBJ1-2, is EPEVTQTPSHQVTQMGQEVILRCVPISNHLYFYWYRQILGQKVEFLVSFYNNEISEKSEIFDDQFSVERPDGSNFTLKIRSTKLEDSAMYFCASSERRQGGYGYTFGSGTRLTVV.

The chain carries TRBV4-1 and TRBJ2-3, with no clear D. The CDR3 consists of 15 residues. Between the trimmed V and J ends, which lost 0 bases and 0 bases, there was a span of 7 bases. Germline-derived CDR1 and CDR2 are MGHRA and YSYEKL. Here the CDR3 reads CASSQDGSSTDTQYF. Here the CDR3 DNA reads TGCGCCAGCAGCCAAGACGGGTCTAGCACAGATACGCAGTATTTT.

The chain combines TRBV13 with TRBJ1-5, with D possibly being TRBD1 (5 bases). CDR1 and CDR2 (germline): PRHDT, FYEKMQ (reference sequence). Trimming cost V 4 bases and J 7 bases, with 17 bases left between them. This CDR3 contains 15 residues. The CDR3 DNA is TGTGCCAGCAGCTCTACCCGGGGGGTTCGCCAGCCCCAGCATTTT. Its translation: CASSSTRGVRQPQHF.

The chain joins TRBV6-6 to TRBJ1-1; weak D call: TRBD1 (5 bases). The CDR3 extends over 14 amino acids. V lost 3 bases to trimming and J lost 2 bases, with 10 bases between them. CDR1 and CDR2 from the germline V gene are MNHNY and SVGAGI (reference sequence). CDR3 nucleotide sequence: TGTGCCAGCAGTTATATCCAGGGTAACACTGAAGCTTTCTTT. This encodes CASSYIQGNTEAFF.

The chain carries TRBV12-5 and TRBJ1-2; no reliable D call. This CDR3 is 15 amino acids long. V lost 0 bases, J lost 0 bases, and 8 bases lay in between. In germline, CDR1 is LGHNT, CDR2 FRNRAP. The CDR3 region is CASGLVPGTNYGYTF. Here the CDR3 DNA reads TGTGCTAGTGGTTTGGTACCGGGGACTAACTATGGCTACACCTTC.

The rearrangement links TRBV6-6 to TRBJ1-2; D remains unclear. Trimming removed 2 bases from V and 4 bases from J, with 8 bases in between. This CDR3 spans 13 amino acids. The V gene's germline CDR1 is MNHNY and CDR2 SVGAGI (reference sequence). CDR3 loop: CASSYDSVYGYTF. The CDR3 nucleotides read TGTGCCAGCAGTTACGATTCGGTCTATGGCTACACCTTC.

The genes are TRBV7-9 and TRBJ2-7; 14 nucleotides line up with TRBD2. The CDR3 loop spans 17 amino acids. Looked up from germline, CDR1 is SEHNR and CDR2 is FQNEAQ (reference sequence). Unmatched junction bases numbered 12, after V lost 6 bases and J lost 5 bases. The CDR3 sequence is CASRLPPGLAGEHEQYF. Written as DNA, the CDR3 is TGTGCCAGCAGGCTACCGCCGGGACTAGCGGGGGAGCACGAGCAGTACTTC.

This clone appeared a few times. The chain uses TRBV3-1 (or the pseudogene TRBV3-2) and TRBJ1-5; 7 positions match TRBD1. After removal of 1 base from V and 7 bases from J, the junction contained 7 bases not matched to a gene. Germline-derived CDR1 and CDR2 are LGHDT and YNNKEL (reference sequence). CDR3 size: 15 residues. In DNA, the CDR3 is TGTGCCAGCAGCCAAGGTTCACAGGGGAGGCAGCCCCAGCATTTT. Translation: CASSQGSQGRQPQHF.

This chain joins TRBV7-2 and TRBJ2-7; 9 bases fit TRBD1. J was trimmed by 1 base and V by 5 bases; bases with no gene match: 12. The CDR3 sequence is 17 residues long. Germline CDR1 reads SGHTA; CDR2 reads FQGNSA. For the CDR3, the DNA is TGTGCCAGCAGCCCCCAGAAAGGACAGGGGATTTCCTACGAGCAGTACTTC. Translation gives CASSPQKGQGISYEQYF.

The chain links TRBV7-9 to TRBJ2-1, with 10 bases that match TRBD2. CDR3 size: 15 residues. The germline V gene has CDR1 SEHNR and CDR2 FQNEAQ (reference sequence). V trimming: 5 bases; J trimming: 2 bases; junction bases outside the gene matches: 3. In DNA, the CDR3 is TGTGCCAGCAGCCAAAGCGGGGGGGCCTACAATGAGCAGTTCTTC. It translates to CASSQSGGAYNEQFF.

The V and J genes are TRBV27 and TRBJ1-2; D is perhaps TRBD1 (6 bases). Trimming removed 1 base from V and 7 bases from J, with 10 bases in between. The germline V gene encodes CDR1 MNHEY and CDR2 SMNVEV (reference sequence). CDR3 size: 13 residues. CDR3 protein: CASSLWGRGGYTF. The CDR3 region has the DNA TGTGCCAGCAGTTTATGGGGGCGAGGTGGCTACACCTTC.

The genes are TRBV5-6 and TRBJ1-5, with D unclear. Germline V gene sequence: CDR1 SGHDT, CDR2 YYEEEE. Between the trimmed V and J ends, which lost 0 bases and 9 bases, there was a span of 10 bases. The CDR3 totals 13 residues. The CDR3: CASSLEDSGPQHF. The CDR3 DNA sequence: TGTGCCAGCAGCTTGGAGGACTCGGGGCCCCAGCATTTT.

The chain links TRBV2 to TRBJ2-3; TRBD2 agrees at 7 bases. CDR3 length: 14 residues. From germline, CDR1 is SNHLY and CDR2 FYNNEI. After removal of 6 bases from V and 3 bases from J, the junction contained 6 bases not matched to a gene. The CDR3 is CASRERGFTDTQYF. The CDR3 DNA sequence: TGTGCCAGCAGGGAGCGGGGATTTACAGATACGCAGTATTTT.

This chain connects TRBV7-6 to TRBJ2-7, with 8 positions matching TRBD2. J lost 2 bases, V lost 5 bases, and 8 bases had no gene match. This CDR3 has 15 amino acids. Germline loops: CDR1 SGHVS, CDR2 FNYEAQ. The CDR3 bases are TGTGCCAGCAGCCCAAGCGGGGGCTTCCCCTACGAGCAGTACTTC. Its protein is CASSPSGGFPYEQYF. Complete variable domain (other parts from reference TRBV7-6 and TRBJ2-7): GAGVSQSPRYKVTKRGQDVALRCDPISGHVSLYWYRQALGQGPEFLTYFNYEAQQDKSGLPNDRFSAERPEGSISTLTIQRTEQRDSAMYRCASSPSGGFPYEQYFGPGTRLTVT.

V usage is TRBV29-1 and J usage is TRBJ2-7; D ambiguous. The CDR3 totals 11 residues. Germline CDR1 reads SQVTM; CDR2 reads ANQGSEA. Between the trimmed V and J ends, which lost 3 bases and 3 bases, there was a span of 6 bases. The CDR3 here is CSVEVSYEQYF. The CDR3 DNA follows: TGCAGCGTTGAGGTCAGCTACGAGCAGTACTTC.

CDR3 bases: TGTGCCAGCAGTCGCGGGACAGGGGTTAATTCACCCCTCCACTTT. It is translated as CASSRGTGVNSPLHF. This chain joins TRBV6-5 and TRBJ1-6, with 10 positions matching TRBD1. V gave up 5 bases and J gave up 6 bases; unmatched junction bases: 4. CDR1 is MNHEY and CDR2 is SVGAGI in the germline V gene. This CDR3 is built from 15 residues.

This clone is a singleton in its sample. The rearrangement uses TRBV2 and TRBJ1-1, with 9 bases identical to TRBD1. After removal of 6 bases from V and 5 bases from J, the junction contained 4 bases not matched to a gene. The germline CDR1 and CDR2 sequences are SNHLY and FYNNEI. The CDR3 consists of 13 residues. The CDR3 region has the DNA TGTGCCAGCAGACAGGGGGCGCGGACTGAAGCTTTCTTT. Translating it yields CASRQGARTEAFF.

The chain combines TRBV7-2 with TRBJ1-2; 10 bases agree with TRBD1. The CDR3 covers 15 residues. Trimming removed 3 bases from V and 3 bases from J; junction bases left unmatched: 4. Germline V gene lookup returns CDR1 SGHTA and CDR2 FQGNSA. CDR3 in DNA: TGTGCCAGCAGCTTGGGAGGACAGGGGGACTATGGCTACACCTTC. This codes for CASSLGGQGDYGYTF.

The V gene is TRBV4-1, the J gene TRBJ1-2, with a weak D call TRBD1 (6 bases). CDR3 length: 15 residues. V lost 0 bases and J lost 4, with 12 bases in between. Germline V CDR1 and CDR2: MGHRA, YSYEKL. CDR3 in amino acids: CASSQELVRGYGYTF. CDR3 nucleotides: TGCGCCAGCAGCCAAGAGTTAGTCAGGGGCTATGGCTACACCTTC.